Given below is one TCR beta chain in context. This clone was seen a few times. This receptor's antigen is unknown. Base qualities are not at hand, and no much larger clone is one base apart. Receptor amplification or capture employed the immunoSEQ multiplex PCR assay. For the multiplex PCR, a mixture combining 60 forward primers for TCR Vbeta segments and 13 reverse primers for TCR Jbeta segments was used. Amplification of the CDR3 region of rearranged TCR beta genes was performed with a multiplex PCR assay on genomic DNA. The amplified TCR beta libraries were sequenced on the Illumina HiSeq System as 87-base-pair reads. The paper's processing steps were these. A later analysis counted about 80 million unique TCR beta chains across the 666 repertoires, and 10 million to 11 million of these chains were shared by at least two donors. Raw reads were error-corrected and collapsed into unique sequences with a nearest-neighbor algorithm that merged closely related sequences to remove PCR and sequencing errors. CDR3 sequences were aligned to IMGT reference sequences to assign V, D and J gene segments. For a sequence to be retained, at least a six-nucleotide match to both a V gene segment and a J gene segment was required. Rearrangements were called productive when the CDR3 lacked stop codons and stayed in frame with V and J; all others were non-productive. Following IMGT convention, CDR3 was defined as the stretch from the second conserved V-encoded cysteine to the conserved J-encoded phenylalanine. In an earlier analysis of 587 of the donors, sequences lacking an unambiguous match to a single V gene segment were excluded. In an earlier analysis of approximately 590 of the donors, a V segment was called functional when productive rearrangements were above 56.7%, and segregating when the standard deviation between donors exceeded 5%. A statistical classification framework was built to diagnose cytomegalovirus status from the catalog of TCR beta chain sequences. In a later analysis, V and J genes were assigned by comparing TCR nucleotide sequences against IMGT/GENE-DB human TR gene sequences. A later analysis assigned CDR3 sequences and most-parsimonious VDJ recombination scenarios with the TCRdist pipeline. In a later analysis, each TCR beta chain was defined by its CDR3 amino acid sequence together with its V-gene family, and reads without a unique V-gene family were excluded. To address suspected cross-contamination and a sequencing artifact, a later analysis removed around 600 highly shared, low-generation-probability nucleotide sequences. In a later analysis, a clonal expansion index was calculated for each public chain from normalized within-repertoire ranks of inferred template counts. In a later analysis, generation probabilities were computed using a VDJ recombination model fitted to out-of-frame rearrangements, and the results were checked against IGoR. Hypergeometric tests were used in a later analysis to score TCR-TCR, TCR-HLA and TCR-CMV co-occurrence, with a repertoire-size bias correction applied to the TCR pairs. False discovery rates were estimated in a later analysis by permuting HLA or CMV assignments 20 times. A later analysis grouped co-occurring TCRs with DBSCAN, adding TCRdist sequence similarity when clustering within HLA-allele-positive subsets. Repertoires with fewer than 30,000 or more than 120,000 public chains, plus five repertoires with anomalous nucleotide sharing, were excluded from co-occurrence clustering. TCRdb took this table from immuneACCESS and kept in-frame rearrangements with V and J called. Such tables lack part of the clones; where checked against another copy, unresolved V genes explain under half of the gap, and the rest is unexplained. The DNA was the basis for D and trimming; V, J and clone size are from that table. Counted in this sample were approximately 100,000 clones; roughly 9.1% of them appeared once. Roughly 5% of the sample belongs to the ten largest clones.

This sample is part of a study of cytomegalovirus exposure and HLA in healthy donors (TCRdb year 2017). In terms of the full investigation: An earlier analysis of about 560 of the donors reported approximately 280 Gb of sequence data and about 120 million unique TCR beta sequences obtained from about 179 million T cells. Among roughly 370 genotyped donors of the cohort, an average of around 240,000 unique TCR beta nucleotide sequences were sequenced per donor, roughly a sixth of them non-productive. To decide whether each TCR beta V gene segment behaved as functional or pseudogenic, an earlier analysis of some 570 of the donors relied on high-throughput TCR beta sequencing. In a later analysis, previously published TCR beta repertoires from about 670 donors were re-analyzed and high-resolution HLA genotyping was added so that TCR occurrence patterns could be studied. The number of donors typed differed by locus, with roughly 629-640 for A, B, C, DRB1 and DQB1, roughly 520 for DQA1, about 610 for DPA1, and some 440 for DPB1. Every discovery cohort repertoire had been produced on one sequencing platform. Four or five DR-DQ haplotypes were treated as single units for association and clustering because of strong linkage in the cohort. An early release covering roughly 640 HLA-typed donors comprised about 300 gigabases of sequencing data and roughly 86 million unique TCR sequences. Of the 300 to 450 genotyped donors, around 81% fell in the genetic ancestry cluster associated with self-reported Caucasian donors. In a later genetic analysis, genome-wide SNP genotypes for about three fifths of the roughly 670 donors were used, and that subset was treated as a discovery cohort. The study aimed to test whether signatures of past pathogen exposure could be identified by cataloging public T cell receptors. The study profiled the T cell repertoires of more than 500 subjects by immunosequencing and related them to cytomegalovirus serostatus. Alongside the repertoire data, information on donor age, sex, ethnicity and CMV serostatus was compiled. HLA typing included class I and class II loci at four-digit resolution. High-throughput TCR immunosequencing, statistical association of individual TCRs with disease status, and machine learning were combined to predict cytomegalovirus infection status. In the later analysis, no new phenotypic data were used to find candidate immune exposures; instead, reliance was placed on TCR beta sequences and their occurrence across donors. In addition to the first cohort of 666 subjects, a separate validation cohort of 120 different subjects was used.

In total, fewer than 750 healthy bone marrow donors made up the cohort. Cohort members were all nominally healthy when sampled, although unrecorded immune exposures were likely present. The donor tested CMV seropositive and was one of the 289 seropositive cohort members. Every donor gave a peripheral blood sample, and the peripheral blood mononuclear cells from that sample were used for TCR beta sequencing. The Qiagen DNeasy Blood Extraction Kit was used to extract genomic DNA from the blood cell samples. V is pruned by 6 bases and J by 9 bases, leaving 14 bases of the junction without a gene match. The germline V gene supplies CDR1 MDHEN and CDR2 SYDVKM. From cysteine to phenylalanine, the CDR3 is 16 amino acids long. Only the CDR3 DNA stays, 48 bases, in frame from base 1. Broad study findings and their caveats: The study listed 150 to 200 TCR beta chains as associated with cytomegalovirus. When HLA alleles, especially DR and DQ, strongly co-occurred, TCR associations were difficult to assign to individual alleles. Some IMGT-functional V segments, including TRBV6-2 and TRBV6-3, could not be distinguished by the 87-base-pair reads and were therefore excluded. It was suggested by the authors that the approach could potentially be generalized to other disease states and immunological phenotypes. Broadly in line with IMGT annotations, most TCR beta V segments showed up in productive rearrangements about 87% or about 30% of the time in an earlier analysis of some 590 of the donors. A further reported finding was that TCR beta sequences accurately predicted the HLA-A and HLA-B alleles for most subjects in the first cohort. The presence/absence analyses assumed that sequencing depth was roughly uniform across donors, and that assumption may not be true. Cytomegalovirus status was reported to be diagnosed by the classifier with high specificity and sensitivity in both the original and validation cohorts. In a later genetic analysis, a missense DCLRE1C variant was associated with V-gene and J-gene trimming of TCR beta chains, and the association was replicated in an independent cohort. Compared with equally common non-associated chains, HLA-associated TCR beta chains in a later analysis were more clonally expanded and had lower generation probabilities. Because counts were too low, about 18 rarely observed V segments, including chromosome 9 orphons, were excluded from the earlier analysis of roughly 580 of the donors. Linkage disequilibrium might explain the correlated functional status among segregating V segments, but an unknown experimental factor could not be ruled out. Specific HLA alleles were associated with 15,000 to 20,000 TCR beta sequences at a false discovery rate of 0.05 in a later analysis. A later analysis reported that several top co-occurrence clusters appeared linked to parvovirus B19, influenza, CMV and Epstein-Barr virus. In a later analysis, the rate of TCR association differed among HLA loci, with DRB1 alleles having the most associated TCRs and HLA-C alleles having the fewest. Most TCR sequences were observed very rarely across donors, whereas some public TCRs were present in many individuals. Because some donors lacked HLA typing at each locus, the association tests relied only on the typed subset. A later genetic analysis reported fewer N-insertions in productive TCRs among donors in an Asian-associated ancestry cluster than the approximately 670-donor mean. A few of the identified cytomegalovirus-associated TCR beta chains were confirmed in vitro to be specific for cytomegalovirus antigens. Immune exposure information for the cohort was limited to CMV serostatus. The sequencing pipeline was judged likely to have produced a cluster of highly shared sequence variants as a technical artifact. According to a later analysis, most CMV-associated TCR beta chains appeared to be HLA-restricted, and the HLA associations seemed to be driven largely by CMV exposure. Only TCR beta chains were sequenced in this cohort, and the absence of alpha or paired-chain data limited detectable features.

The chain was built from TRBV28 and TRBJ1-5, with 10 central nucleotides matching TRBD1. The sequenced sample was PBMCs. The receptor's source is a man aged 40-55 years in good health and CMV-seropositive. The nucleotides read TGTGCCAGCAGCAAGACCGGGACAGGGGTCAAATGGCCCCAGCATTTT. It codes for CASSKTGTGVKWPQHF.